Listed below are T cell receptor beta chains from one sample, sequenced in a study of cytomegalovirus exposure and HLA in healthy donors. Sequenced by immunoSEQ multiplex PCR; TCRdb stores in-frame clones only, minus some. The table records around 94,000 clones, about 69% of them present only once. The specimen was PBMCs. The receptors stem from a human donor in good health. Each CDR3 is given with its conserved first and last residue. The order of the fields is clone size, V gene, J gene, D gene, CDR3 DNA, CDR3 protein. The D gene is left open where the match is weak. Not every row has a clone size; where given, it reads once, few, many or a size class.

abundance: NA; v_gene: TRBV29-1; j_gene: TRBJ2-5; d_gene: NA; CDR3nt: TGCAGCGCCACTTCTTCGGGGGAGACCCAGTACTTC; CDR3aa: CSATSSGETQYF
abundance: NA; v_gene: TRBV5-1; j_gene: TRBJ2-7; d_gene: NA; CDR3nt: TGCGCCAGCAGCTTTACAGATAACTACGAGCAGTACTTC; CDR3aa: CASSFTDNYEQYF
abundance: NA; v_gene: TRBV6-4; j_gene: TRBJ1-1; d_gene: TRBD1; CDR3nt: TGTGCCAGCGGTTGGACAGGGGCACCCGCTGAAGCTTTCTTT; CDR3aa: CASGWTGAPAEAFF
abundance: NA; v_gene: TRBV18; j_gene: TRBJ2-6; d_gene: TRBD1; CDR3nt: TGTGCCAGCTCACCGGGACAGGCCCCCTCTGGGGCCAACGTCCTGACTTTC; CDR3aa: CASSPGQAPSGANVLTF
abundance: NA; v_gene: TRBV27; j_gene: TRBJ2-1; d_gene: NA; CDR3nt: TGTGCCAGCAGTCCACGATTCGACAGAAACAATGAGCAGTTCTTC; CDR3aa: CASSPRFDRNNEQFF
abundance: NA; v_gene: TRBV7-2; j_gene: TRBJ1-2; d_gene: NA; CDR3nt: TGTGCCAGCAGCTTGCTTGACAGGCCCAACTATGGCTACACCTTC; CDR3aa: CASSLLDRPNYGYTF
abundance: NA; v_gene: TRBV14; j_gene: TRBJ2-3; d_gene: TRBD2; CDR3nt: TGTGCCAGCAGCCAAGTCCTAGCGGCTAGCACAGATACGCAGTATTTT; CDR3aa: CASSQVLAASTDTQYF
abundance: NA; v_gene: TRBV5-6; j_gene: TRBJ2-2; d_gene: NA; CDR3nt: TGTGCCAGCAGCTTGTTCCGGGATCCCAACACCGGGGAGCTGTTTTTT; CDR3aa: CASSLFRDPNTGELFF
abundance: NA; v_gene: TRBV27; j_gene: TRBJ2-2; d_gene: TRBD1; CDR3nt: TGTGCCAGCAGTTTATCGTGGGGGACAGTAGGGAACACCGGGGAGCTGTTTTTT; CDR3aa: CASSLSWGTVGNTGELFF
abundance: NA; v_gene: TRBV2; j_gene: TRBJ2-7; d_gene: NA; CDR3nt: TGTGCCAGCAGTGAACGGGGAGGCTACGAGCAGTACTTC; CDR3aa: CASSERGGYEQYF
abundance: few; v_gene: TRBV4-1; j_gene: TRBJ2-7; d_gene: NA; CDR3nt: TGCGCCAGCAGCCAAGACCGGCGGGACTCCTACGAGCAGTACTTC; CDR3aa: CASSQDRRDSYEQYF
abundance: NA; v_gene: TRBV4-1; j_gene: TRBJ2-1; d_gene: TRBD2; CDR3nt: TGCGCCAGCAGCCCGGGACTAGCGGGACCGAGCTCCTACAATGAGCAGTTCTTC; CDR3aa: CASSPGLAGPSSYNEQFF
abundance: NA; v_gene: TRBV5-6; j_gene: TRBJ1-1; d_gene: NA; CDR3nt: TGTGCCAGCAGCTTGGATAAGAACACTGAAGCTTTCTTT; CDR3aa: CASSLDKNTEAFF
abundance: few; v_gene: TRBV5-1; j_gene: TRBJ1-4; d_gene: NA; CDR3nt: TGCGCCAGCAGCTCCAGGCCTCTCTTGGCGGAAAAACTGTTTTTT; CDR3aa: CASSSRPLLAEKLFF
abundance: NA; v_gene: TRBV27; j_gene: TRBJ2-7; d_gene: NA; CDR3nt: TGTGCCAGCAGGGGGCCCGGACAGGACTACCCCATCTACGAGCAGTACTTC; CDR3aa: CASRGPGQDYPIYEQYF
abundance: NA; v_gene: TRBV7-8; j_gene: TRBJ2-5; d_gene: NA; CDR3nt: TGTGCCAGCAGCCCAGGACAAAGGAATGGGGAGACCCAGTACTTC; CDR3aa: CASSPGQRNGETQYF
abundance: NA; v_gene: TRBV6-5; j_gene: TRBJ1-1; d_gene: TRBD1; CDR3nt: TGTGCCAGCAGCCAAGGACAGGGGTTTGAGGAGGCTTTCTTT; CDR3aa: CASSQGQGFEEAFF
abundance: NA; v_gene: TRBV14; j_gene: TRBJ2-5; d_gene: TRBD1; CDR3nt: TGTGCCAGCAGTTCAGACCGACAGGGCAGGAACATAAAAGAGACCCAGTACTTC; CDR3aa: CASSSDRQGRNIKETQYF